Following are 9 T cell receptor beta chains from one sample sequenced in a study of regulatory T cells in long-lasting Graves disease. To make TCR beta libraries, researchers used iRepertoire HTBI primers and Arm-PCR of CDR3 regions. TCRdb passed the multiplex PCR reads through MiXCR, listing each CDR3 protein once. This sample carries 390,000 or so distinct CDR3 sequences, more than 20% of them seen once, and the ten largest clones take about 29%. The time point is: persistent/refractory GD, antithyroid drugs over 5 years with positive TRAb. There was RNA extracted from PBMCs, and the TCR library was made from it. Sequencing was performed on peripheral blood mononuclear cells (PBMCs), taken when the disease was refractory, from a patient treated with antithyroid drugs. The origin of the receptors is a woman between 40 and 55 years old with Graves disease.

The chain is built from TRBV19 and TRBJ1-5; perhaps TRBD1 as D (6 bases). The V end lost 5 bases, the J end lost 7 bases, and 15 bases lay between the germline ends. This CDR3 comprises 14 residues. Germline CDR1 reads LNHDA; CDR2 reads SQIVND (reference sequence). The CDR3 nucleotides are TGTGCCAGTAGTTTCAGTACAGGGTTCCAGCCCCAGCATTTT. Residues: CASSFSTGFQPQHF.

This clonotype has at least ten counts. This chain joins TRBV2 and TRBJ2-6, with a weak D call TRBD1 (5 bases). Germline V gives CDR1 SNHLY, CDR2 FYNNEI. The CDR3 spans 16 residues. V was clipped by 7 bases and J by 0 bases, with 13 bases between them. In DNA form, the CDR3 reads TGTGCCAGCATTCTGACAGCTAGCTCTGGGGCCAACGTCCTGACTTTC. Its protein product is CASILTASSGANVLTF.

In this sample, this clonotype turned up many times. This rearrangement joins TRBV20-1 to TRBJ1-6; D perhaps matches TRBD1 (5 bases). The CDR3 is 13 residues long. CDR1 is DFQATT and CDR2 is SNEGSKA in the germline V gene (reference sequence). Trimming shortened V by 3 bases and J by 7 bases, and 10 bases separated the two germline ends. CDR3 residues: CSARGTVNSPLHF. The CDR3 DNA is TGCAGTGCTAGGGGGACTGTCAATTCACCCCTCCACTTT.

This clonotype was observed a few times. The chain recombines TRBV29-1 with TRBJ2-7; perhaps TRBD1 as D (6 bases). The germline gives CDR1 SQVTM, CDR2 ANQGSEA. Between the trimmed V and J ends, which lost 7 bases and 1 base, there was a span of 14 bases. The CDR3 consists of 13 residues. The CDR3 is CSAKTGGSYEQYF. The DNA of the CDR3 is TGCAGCGCCAAGACAGGTGGATCCTACGAGCAGTACTTC.

The chain uses TRBV6-1 and TRBJ1-4; tentatively, D is TRBD1 (5 bases). This CDR3 has 14 residues. Germline V gives CDR1 MNHNS, CDR2 SASEGT. V lost 8 bases and J 4 bases, leaving 14 bases between the germline ends. The DNA for the CDR3 is TGTGCCAGCCGCAAGGGACTGATTAATGAAAAACTGTTTTTT. Protein: CASRKGLINEKLFF.

In its sample, this clonotype was seen once. The V gene is TRBV18, the J gene TRBJ2-7, with 7 bases fitting TRBD2. This CDR3 has 14 residues. Germline values: CDR1 KGHSH, CDR2 LQKENI. V dropped 4 bases and J dropped 2; count of bases not matched to a gene: 5. CDR3 nucleotide sequence: TGTGCCAGCTCACAGTTAGGGACTACCTACGAGCAGTACTTC. Encoded protein: CASSQLGTTYEQYF.

Note on this clonotype: A much more abundant neighbour one base away suggests this may be a read error. This chain uses TRBV29-1 with TRBJ2-5, with D possibly being TRBD1 (5 bases). The CDR3 is made up of 14 amino acids. CDR1 SQVTM and CDR2 ANQGSEA come from the germline V gene. Trimming cost V 0 bases and J 6 bases, with 14 bases left between them. CDR3 residues: CSVEEGLSIQTQYF. CDR3 DNA sequence: TGCAGCGTTGAAGAGGGGCTATCGATACAGACCCAGTACTTC.

DNA for the CDR3: TGTGCCAGCAACTCGGAGAGTAGGGGGTACTACGAGCAGTACTTC. Its protein is CASNSESRGYYEQYF. The rearrangement uses TRBV5-6 and TRBJ2-7, with TRBD1 as a possible D gene (6 bases). V was clipped by 6 bases and J by 3 bases, with 19 bases between them. CDR1 SGHDT and CDR2 YYEEEE come from the germline V gene. This CDR3 is 15 amino acids long.

This clonotype turned up a few times. V and J are TRBV15 and TRBJ2-7; D is possibly TRBD2 (5 bases). V shed 0 bases and J shed 3 bases, with 12 bases lying between them. This CDR3 has 15 residues. Germline values: CDR1 LNHNV, CDR2 YYDKDF (reference sequence). CDR3 sequence reads: CATSRDGAGIYEQYF. In DNA, the CDR3 is TGTGCCACCAGCAGAGATGGAGCCGGGATCTACGAGCAGTACTTC.